A selection of T cell receptor beta chains follows, all from one sample in a study of T cell responses to AZD1222 COVID-19 vaccine. TCRdb's copy holds only in-frame clones and misses some; the assay was immunoSEQ multiplex PCR. Of around 130,000 clones listed, 75% to 95% are singletons. Sequencing used peripheral blood, obtained 28 days after the second AZD1222 dose. These receptors were obtained from an adult who received the AZD1222 COVID-19 vaccine. The CDR3 runs from the conserved cysteine through the conserved F or W. Each record gives: clone size, J gene, V gene, D gene, CDR3 DNA, CDR3 protein. D genes are given only for firm matches. Expanded clones are given a class, and other clones once, few, many or no size at all.

abundance: few
j_gene: TRBJ2-2
v_gene: TRBV27
d_gene: -
CDR3nt: TGTGCCAGCAAACTCGTAAACACCGGGGAGCTGTTTTTT
CDR3aa: CASKLVNTGELFF

abundance: -
j_gene: TRBJ1-2
v_gene: TRBV7-9
d_gene: -
CDR3nt: TGTGCCAGCACCGCCAGGGCAACTAACTATGGCTACACCTTC
CDR3aa: CASTARATNYGYTF

abundance: -
j_gene: TRBJ1-6
v_gene: TRBV5-6
d_gene: TRBD1
CDR3nt: TGTGCCAGCAGCTCGGGACAGATAGCTTCACCCCTCCACTTT
CDR3aa: CASSSGQIASPLHF

abundance: -
j_gene: TRBJ1-2
v_gene: TRBV6-5
d_gene: -
CDR3nt: TGTGCCAGCAGACCCGGGACAACTAACTATGGCTACACCTTC
CDR3aa: CASRPGTTNYGYTF

abundance: few
j_gene: TRBJ2-7
v_gene: TRBV5-1
d_gene: TRBD1
CDR3nt: TGCGCCAGCAGCTGGGACAGGGCCCTCTACGAGCAGTACTTC
CDR3aa: CASSWDRALYEQYF

abundance: -
j_gene: TRBJ1-1
v_gene: TRBV7-9
d_gene: -
CDR3nt: TGTGCCAGCAGCCTTGGGACCCCATGGACTGAAGCTTTCTTT
CDR3aa: CASSLGTPWTEAFF

abundance: -
j_gene: TRBJ1-3
v_gene: TRBV5-4
d_gene: TRBD1
CDR3nt: TGTGCCAGCAGCTTGTGGGACAGGGTAAACACCATATATTTT
CDR3aa: CASSLWDRVNTIYF

abundance: -
j_gene: TRBJ1-2
v_gene: TRBV7-3
d_gene: TRBD1
CDR3nt: TGTGCCAGCAGCCCCGACAGGGACTATGGCTACACCTTC
CDR3aa: CASSPDRDYGYTF

abundance: -
j_gene: TRBJ1-2
v_gene: TRBV7-9
d_gene: TRBD1
CDR3nt: TGTGCCAGCAGCCGCCGGACAGGGGAAAGCTATGGCTACACCTTC
CDR3aa: CASSRRTGESYGYTF

abundance: -
j_gene: TRBJ1-3
v_gene: TRBV5-1
d_gene: TRBD1
CDR3nt: TGCGCCAGCAGCTGGCAGGGACAGGGAGATACTGGAAACACCATATATTTT
CDR3aa: CASSWQGQGDTGNTIYF

abundance: few
j_gene: TRBJ2-3
v_gene: TRBV19
d_gene: -
CDR3nt: TGTGCCAGTAGTATTTTGGGACCGACGACCCCCGCAGATACGCAGTATTTT
CDR3aa: CASSILGPTTPADTQYF

abundance: -
j_gene: TRBJ2-3
v_gene: TRBV7-3
d_gene: -
CDR3nt: TGTGCCAGCAGCTTAACGGGGGAATTTGATACGCAGTATTTT
CDR3aa: CASSLTGEFDTQYF

abundance: -
j_gene: TRBJ1-5
v_gene: TRBV15
d_gene: -
CDR3nt: TGTGCCACCAGCCGAGACCGAAGCAATCAGCCCCAGCATTTT
CDR3aa: CATSRDRSNQPQHF